The 21 T cell receptor beta chains below all came from one sample that was sequenced in a study of OX40 agonist ivuxolimab in advanced cancers. Sequenced by immunoSEQ multiplex PCR; TCRdb stores in-frame clones only, minus some. The sample lists around 86,000 clones; around nine tenths were seen once. Source: CD4+ or CD8+ T cells sorted from blood, taken in a trial of the OX40 agonist ivuxolimab. Receptors were obtained from an adult with an advanced solid tumor such as melanoma, head and neck, liver or kidney cancer.

This clone has just a few counts. V and J are TRBV18 and TRBJ2-5; possible D gene TRBD1, 5 bases. V dropped 3 bases and J dropped 1 base, with 12 bases sitting between them. Per the germline V gene, CDR1 is KGHSH and CDR2 is LQKENI. The length of the CDR3 is 15 residues. CDR3 in amino acids: CASSPRTGTQETQYF. The CDR3 nucleotides read TGTGCCAGCTCACCGCGAACAGGAACCCAAGAGACCCAGTACTTC. Drawing the rest from reference TRBV18 and TRBJ2-5, the complete variable domain is NAGVMQNPRHLVRRRGQEARLRCSPMKGHSHVYWYRQLPEEGLKFMVYLQKENIIDESGMPKERFSAEFPKEGPSILRIQQVVRGDSAAYFCASSPRTGTQETQYFGPGTRLLVL.

The chain is built from TRBV20-1 and TRBJ1-2; no reliable D call. The CDR3 has 11 residues. Germline CDR1 and CDR2: DFQATT and SNEGSKA (reference sequence). V gave up 3 bases and J gave up 8 bases, with 10 bases separating them. CDR3 sequence reads: CSARPSVGYTF. As DNA, the CDR3 is TGCAGTGCTAGGCCCTCCGTGGGCTACACCTTC.

The chain has TRBV18 and TRBJ2-6; D gene ambiguous. The germline V and J ends were trimmed by 3 bases and 0 bases, with 12 bases remaining between them. The germline V gene has CDR1 KGHSH and CDR2 LQKENI. The CDR3 spans 17 residues. The CDR3 DNA sequence: TGTGCCAGCTCACCGCAACCGCCACGCTCTGGGGCCAACGTCCTGACTTTC. The encoded protein is CASSPQPPRSGANVLTF.

The rearrangement links TRBV30 to TRBJ2-2, with D possibly TRBD1 on 5 matching bases. The V end was cut by 0 bases, the J end by 6 bases, with 8 bases between. In germline, CDR1 is GTSNPN, CDR2 SVGIG (reference sequence). The CDR3 sequence is 13 residues long. CDR3 sequence reads: CAWSVDSPGELFF. DNA for the CDR3: TGTGCCTGGAGTGTCGACAGTCCCGGGGAGCTGTTTTTT.

This rearrangement joins TRBV5-1 to TRBJ2-2, with 9 positions matching TRBD2. The CDR3 consists of 17 residues. The V segment lost 3 bases and the J segment 4 bases; nucleotides outside the gene matches: 10. Germline assignment: CDR1 SGHRS and CDR2 YFSETQ. Here the CDR3 DNA reads TGCGCCAGCAGCTCTGCGAGCGGGGGGTCCGTCACCGGGGAGCTGTTTTTT. This codes for CASSSASGGSVTGELFF. The entire variable domain, with the rest obtained from reference TRBV5-1 and TRBJ2-2, is as follows: KAGVTQTPRYLIKTRGQQVTLSCSPISGHRSVSWYQQTPGQGLQFLFEYFSETQRNKGNFPGRFSGRQFSNSRSEMNVSTLELGDSALYLCASSSASGGSVTGELFFGEGSRLTVL.

This CDR3 is CASSSGLAGNNEQFF. The CDR3 DNA reads as TGTGCCAGCAGCTCGGGACTAGCGGGAAACAATGAGCAGTTCTTC. The chain has TRBV11-3 and TRBJ2-1, with TRBD2 matching 13 bases. The CDR3 has 15 residues. Per germline, CDR1 SGHNT and CDR2 YENEEA. With 4 bases clipped from V and 5 bases from J, the junction kept 2 bases outside the gene matches.

The rearrangement joins TRBV9 to TRBJ1-3; a weak D match, TRBD1 (6 bases). Trimming pared 3 bases from V and 0 bases from J, leaving 13 bases between. In germline, CDR1 is SGDLS, CDR2 YYNGEE. This CDR3 region has 16 residues. CDR3 sequence: CASSGGTPSSGNTIYF. Written as DNA, the CDR3 is TGTGCCAGCAGCGGTGGGACACCTAGCTCTGGAAACACCATATATTTT.

The chain is built from TRBV19 and TRBJ2-4, with 8 bases that match TRBD2. Germline V lookup: CDR1 LNHDA, CDR2 SQIVND (reference sequence). J gave up 8 bases and V 4 bases, and 10 bases lay outside the gene matches. The CDR3 is 15 residues long. The CDR3 DNA sequence: TGTGCCAGTAGTACCCCGATAGCGGGACATGACATTCAGTACTTC. As protein: CASSTPIAGHDIQYF.

This chain joins TRBV2 and TRBJ2-2, with D possibly matching TRBD1 (6 bases). V was pared by 4 bases and J by 8 bases, with 14 bases between. The V gene's germline CDR1 is SNHLY and CDR2 FYNNEI. The CDR3 is made up of 14 amino acids. CDR3 DNA: TGTGCCAGCAGTGTACAGGGTGTTGTGGGGGAGCTGTTTTTT. Amino acids: CASSVQGVVGELFF.

This chain connects TRBV5-6 to TRBJ2-6; no firm D call. Between the trimmed V and J ends, which lost 4 bases and 1 base, there was a span of 6 bases. There are 14 residues in the CDR3. Looked up from germline, CDR1 is SGHDT and CDR2 is YYEEEE. Here the CDR3 reads CASSKRSGANVLTF. In DNA form, the CDR3 reads TGTGCCAGCAGCAAGCGTTCTGGGGCCAACGTCCTGACTTTC.

This clone was seen a handful of times. The V call is TRBV19, the J call TRBJ1-1; 12 nucleotides align to TRBD1. The germline gives CDR1 LNHDA, CDR2 SQIVND (reference sequence). The CDR3 contains 15 residues. The CDR3 bases are TGTGCTTTAGATCCGGGACAGGGGGCTTTCACTGAAGCTTTCTTT. This gives the protein CALDPGQGAFTEAFF.

This chain uses TRBV29-1 with TRBJ1-3; perhaps TRBD1 as D (5 bases). Trimming left V 6 bases short and J 1 base short, with 10 bases between. CDR1 and CDR2 from the germline V gene are SQVTM and ANQGSEA. The CDR3 runs 13 residues. The CDR3 is CSVARGSGNTIYF. For the CDR3, the DNA is TGCAGCGTAGCTAGGGGATCTGGAAACACCATATATTTT.

The J gene is TRBJ2-7, the V gene TRBV7-2; 7 nucleotides match TRBD2. From germline, CDR1 is SGHTA and CDR2 FQGNSA. The CDR3 length is 14 residues. The V segment lost 2 bases and the J segment 6 bases; nucleotides outside the gene matches: 7. CDR3 in DNA: TGTGCCAGCAGCTTAAGGTGGCGGGAGTCCGAGCAGTACTTC. Translated, it gives CASSLRWRESEQYF. Filled out from reference TRBV7-2 and TRBJ2-7, the complete variable domain reads GAGVSQSPSNKVTEKGKDVELRCDPISGHTALYWYRQSLGQGLEFLIYFQGNSAPDKSGLPSDRFSAERTGGSVSTLTIQRTQQEDSAVYLCASSLRWRESEQYFGPGTRLTVT.

The V gene is TRBV11-3, the J gene TRBJ1-1, with D unresolved. Between the trimmed V and J ends, which lost 1 base and 4 bases, there was a span of 13 bases. The CDR3 spans 15 residues. Per germline, CDR1 SGHNT and CDR2 YENEEA. The CDR3 loop is CASSLGEASSTEAFF. Written as DNA, the CDR3 is TGTGCCAGCAGCTTAGGAGAGGCTTCCAGCACTGAAGCTTTCTTT.

This clone was recorded a few times. The chain combines TRBV7-2 with TRBJ1-5, with D perhaps matching TRBD1 (6 bases). The length of the CDR3 is 15 residues. Looked up from germline, CDR1 is SGHTA and CDR2 is FQGNSA. Trimming pared 5 bases from V and 6 bases from J, leaving 17 bases between. CDR3 sequence reads: CASSRPGGAGQPQHF. DNA of the CDR3: TGTGCCAGCAGCCGTCCGGGGGGCGCGGGTCAGCCCCAGCATTTT.

This chain uses TRBV5-1 with TRBJ1-1; 7 nucleotides agree with TRBD1. After removal of 3 bases from V and 1 base from J, the junction contained 3 bases not matched to a gene. Germline lookup yields CDR1 SGHRS and CDR2 YFSETQ. The CDR3 length is 14 residues. The CDR3 region is CASSSRTGNTEAFF. In nucleotides, the CDR3 is TGCGCCAGCAGCTCCCGGACAGGGAACACTGAAGCTTTCTTT.

V usage is TRBV27 and J usage is TRBJ2-7; tentatively, D is TRBD1 (5 bases). V was cut by 3 bases and J by 2 bases, with 11 bases left in between. Looked up from germline, CDR1 is MNHEY and CDR2 is SMNVEV (reference sequence). The CDR3 has 14 amino acids. Here the CDR3 reads CASSLRTGPYEQYF. For the CDR3, the DNA is TGTGCCAGCAGTTTGCGTACAGGACCCTACGAGCAGTACTTC.

The chain has TRBV5-1 and TRBJ2-3, with 10 bases lining up with TRBD2. V shed 1 base, J shed 2 bases, and the junction held 4 bases outside the gene matches. The germline V gene has CDR1 SGHRS and CDR2 YFSETQ. The CDR3 is 16 amino acids. CDR3 amino acids: CASSLSLAGVTDTQYF. The CDR3 DNA reads as TGCGCCAGCAGCTTGAGTCTAGCGGGAGTCACAGATACGCAGTATTTT.

The chain links TRBV19 to TRBJ1-2; D may be TRBD1 (5 bases). Germline V lookup: CDR1 LNHDA, CDR2 SQIVND (reference sequence). This CDR3 comprises 13 residues. The V and J ends lost 10 bases and 0 bases respectively, with 12 bases between them. The CDR3 DNA sequence: TGTGCCACCGCAAAGGGGTCTAACTATGGCTACACCTTC. It codes for CATAKGSNYGYTF.

The rearrangement links TRBV11-3 to TRBJ2-1; 9 bases agree with TRBD2. V trimming: 5 bases; J trimming: 5 bases; junction bases outside the gene matches: 7. The CDR3 is 15 amino acids. From germline, CDR1 is SGHNT and CDR2 YENEEA. The CDR3 reads CASSPSGTSNNEQFF. The CDR3 bases are TGTGCCAGCAGCCCTTCCGGGACTAGCAACAATGAGCAGTTCTTC. Combining the CDR3 with reference TRBV11-3 and TRBJ2-1 gives the whole variable domain EAGVVQSPRYKIIEKKQPVAFWCNPISGHNTLYWYLQNLGQGPELLIRYENEEAVDDSQLPKDRFSAERLKGVDSTLKIQPAELGDSAVYLCASSPSGTSNNEQFFGPGTRLTVL.

This sequence joins TRBV30 and TRBJ1-4; D might be TRBD1 (6 bases). The CDR3 covers 14 residues. V dropped 0 bases and J dropped 8 bases, with 13 bases sitting between them. Germline V gene lookup returns CDR1 GTSNPN and CDR2 SVGIG (reference sequence). This CDR3 reads CAWSVAGVGEKLFF. CDR3 coding DNA: TGTGCCTGGAGTGTAGCAGGGGTTGGGGAAAAACTGTTTTTT.